This T cell receptor beta chain was retrieved from a study of metastatic and nonmetastatic thyroid tumors. V gave up 7 bases and J gave up 4 bases, with 14 bases separating them. The length of the CDR3 is 13 residues. The germline CDR1 and CDR2 sequences are MNHNS and SASEGT. No treatment had been given to any patient before thyroid surgery. Using MiXCR, TCRdb re-called clones from the PCR reads. This table has roughly 20,000 clones, 22% appearing once. This clone appeared a few times. The clonotype comes from a female donor with papillary thyroid cancer or a benign thyroid nodule (not recorded which). Some clones in this sample may be carry-over from other donors' samples. The chain joins TRBV6-1 to TRBJ2-7; TRBD2 is a possible D gene (6 bases). Sequenced material: adjacent normal tissue. The CDR3 region is CASKTLRGYEQYF. The CDR3 DNA follows: TGTGCCAGCAAAACGCTACGGGGGTACGAGCAGTACTTC.